A selection of T cell receptor beta chains follows, all from one sample in a study of T cells in Graves' hyperthyroidism and ophthalmopathy. From the multiplex PCR reads, TCRdb called clonotypes with MiXCR, one entry per CDR3 protein. The repertoire holds roughly 580,000 distinct CDR3 sequences, with about 43% as singletons. The sample was peripheral blood or thyroid tissue (not recorded which). The receptors shown here come from a woman aged 18 to 35 with Graves' hyperthyroidism. Each CDR3 is given with its conserved first and last residue. Each record gives: J gene, D gene, clone size, V gene, CDR3 protein, CDR3 DNA. The D gene is left open where the match is weak. A clone size is listed for some rows: how often the clone was seen (once, few, many), or a class if it is expanded.

j_call: TRBJ1-6; d_call: -; clone_size: few; v_call: TRBV15; cdr3_aa: CATSSTQGSPLHF; cdr3_nt: TGTGCCACCAGCAGTACACAGGGTTCACCCCTCCACTTT
j_call: TRBJ2-5; d_call: TRBD1; clone_size: -; v_call: TRBV10-3; cdr3_aa: CAGSSGQGRAKTQYF; cdr3_nt: TGTGCCGGCAGTTCGGGACAGGGTAGAGCGAAGACCCAGTACTTC
j_call: TRBJ1-1; d_call: -; clone_size: many; v_call: TRBV10-3; cdr3_aa: CAISESSTTEAFF; cdr3_nt: TGTGCCATCAGTGAGAGTAGCACCACTGAAGCTTTCTTT
j_call: TRBJ1-2; d_call: -; clone_size: -; v_call: TRBV19; cdr3_aa: CASRTRDPGYGYTF; cdr3_nt: TGTGCCAGTCGAACCCGGGACCCAGGGTATGGCTACACCTTC
j_call: TRBJ2-6; d_call: -; clone_size: few; v_call: TRBV10-3; cdr3_aa: CAISESRERESGANVLTF; cdr3_nt: TGTGCCATCAGTGAGTCGAGGGAGAGGGAATCTGGGGCCAACGTCCTGACTTTC
j_call: TRBJ2-6; d_call: TRBD2; clone_size: -; v_call: TRBV11-2; cdr3_aa: CASSGRGGLTGANVLTF; cdr3_nt: TGTGCCAGCAGTGGTCGGGGGGGGCTCACTGGGGCCAACGTCCTGACTTTC
j_call: TRBJ1-3; d_call: -; clone_size: -; v_call: TRBV5-1; cdr3_aa: CASSLQGISGNTIYF; cdr3_nt: TGCGCCAGCAGCTTGCAGGGAATCTCTGGAAACACCATATATTTT
j_call: TRBJ1-2; d_call: -; clone_size: few; v_call: TRBV7-9; cdr3_aa: CASSLEDRGYTF; cdr3_nt: TGTGCCAGCAGCTTAGAGGACCGAGGCTACACCTTC
j_call: TRBJ2-5; d_call: -; clone_size: -; v_call: TRBV19; cdr3_aa: CAWSPMGETQYF; cdr3_nt: TGTGCCTGGAGTCCCATGGGAGAGACCCAGTACTTC
j_call: TRBJ2-7; d_call: -; clone_size: -; v_call: TRBV19; cdr3_aa: CASSTAVGEKGGEQYF; cdr3_nt: TGTGCCAGTAGTACCGCCGTCGGTGAAAAAGGTGGCGAGCAGTACTTC
j_call: TRBJ1-1; d_call: -; clone_size: -; v_call: TRBV7-2; cdr3_aa: CASSLEAGGEKAFF; cdr3_nt: TGTGCCAGCAGCTTAGAGGCGGGGGGCGAAAAAGCTTTCTTT
j_call: TRBJ2-7; d_call: -; clone_size: -; v_call: TRBV29-1; cdr3_aa: CSVQTTGRNEQYF; cdr3_nt: TGCAGCGTTCAAACAACAGGGCGCAATGAGCAGTACTTC
j_call: TRBJ1-2; d_call: TRBD1; clone_size: many; v_call: TRBV5-1; cdr3_aa: CASSLDRVNYGYTF; cdr3_nt: TGTGCCAGCAGCTTAGACAGGGTGAACTATGGCTACACCTTC
j_call: TRBJ2-5; d_call: TRBD2; clone_size: many; v_call: TRBV19; cdr3_aa: CATSWARGRAGETQYF; cdr3_nt: TGTGCCACCTCATGGGCGCGAGGAAGAGCGGGGGAGACCCAGTACTTC
j_call: TRBJ1-2; d_call: -; clone_size: -; v_call: TRBV2; cdr3_aa: CASSYPLTHEGGYTF; cdr3_nt: TGTGCCAGCAGTTACCCCCTGACACATGAAGGCGGCTACACCTTC
j_call: TRBJ2-2; d_call: -; clone_size: -; v_call: TRBV15; cdr3_aa: CATSVKGANTGELFF; cdr3_nt: TGTGCCACCAGCGTAAAGGGGGCGAACACCGGGGAGCTGTTTTTT
j_call: TRBJ1-5; d_call: -; clone_size: -; v_call: TRBV27; cdr3_aa: CASSLKGRNQPQHF; cdr3_nt: TGTGCCAGCAGTTTGAAAGGGCGTAATCAGCCCCAGCATTTT
j_call: TRBJ2-1; d_call: -; clone_size: -; v_call: TRBV24-1; cdr3_aa: CATSDFGAGGYNEQFF; cdr3_nt: TGTGCCACCAGTGATTTTGGGGCAGGGGGGTACAATGAGCAGTTCTTC
j_call: TRBJ1-5; d_call: TRBD1; clone_size: few; v_call: TRBV7-8; cdr3_aa: CASSLGQAFNQPQHF; cdr3_nt: TGTGCCAGCAGCTTGGGACAGGCCTTCAATCAGCCCCAGCATTTT
j_call: TRBJ1-5; d_call: -; clone_size: -; v_call: TRBV11-3; cdr3_aa: CASSSGPLGQTQHF; cdr3_nt: TGTGCCAGCAGCTCCGGGCCCCTGGGTCAGACCCAGCATTTT
j_call: TRBJ2-7; d_call: -; clone_size: -; v_call: TRBV7-9; cdr3_aa: CASSPPNTGNNEQYF; cdr3_nt: TGTGCCAGCTCACCACCGAATACAGGGAATAACGAGCAGTACTTC
j_call: TRBJ2-7; d_call: -; clone_size: few; v_call: TRBV7-8; cdr3_aa: CASSLLSVLEGSSYEQYF; cdr3_nt: TGTGCCAGCAGCTTATTATCTGTCCTCGAAGGGAGCTCCTACGAGCAGTACTTC
j_call: TRBJ1-5; d_call: TRBD1; clone_size: -; v_call: TRBV10-3; cdr3_aa: CAISDHRGRDQPQHF; cdr3_nt: TGTGCCATCAGTGATCACAGGGGAAGAGATCAGCCCCAGCATTTT
j_call: TRBJ1-1; d_call: -; clone_size: -; v_call: TRBV19; cdr3_aa: CASRFRLAGEAFF; cdr3_nt: TGTGCCAGTAGGTTCAGACTTGCGGGGGAAGCTTTCTTT
j_call: TRBJ1-1; d_call: -; clone_size: -; v_call: TRBV7-2; cdr3_aa: CASRDPGTSNTEAFF; cdr3_nt: TGTGCCAGCAGGGACCCCGGGACCTCGAACACTGAAGCTTTCTTT
j_call: TRBJ1-3; d_call: -; clone_size: few; v_call: TRBV10-3; cdr3_aa: CAISEDRRNTIYF; cdr3_nt: TGTGCCATCAGTGAGGACAGAAGGAACACCATATATTTT
j_call: TRBJ2-3; d_call: -; clone_size: once; v_call: TRBV2; cdr3_aa: CASSGGVTGLTDTQYF; cdr3_nt: TGTGCCAGCAGTGGGGGAGTGACGGGGCTTACAGATACGCAGTATTTT
j_call: TRBJ2-7; d_call: -; clone_size: once; v_call: TRBV9; cdr3_aa: CARDLSSVSYEQYF; cdr3_nt: TGTGCTAGAGATTTATCGAGCGTCTCCTACGAGCAGTACTTC
j_call: TRBJ2-7; d_call: TRBD2; clone_size: -; v_call: TRBV11-3; cdr3_aa: CASSFGSGSHEQYF; cdr3_nt: TGTGCCAGCAGCTTCGGTAGCGGGAGCCACGAGCAGTACTTC
j_call: TRBJ2-5; d_call: -; clone_size: -; v_call: TRBV29-1; cdr3_aa: CSTGDHNQPQYF; cdr3_nt: TGCAGCACCGGGGACCACAATCAGCCCCAGTACTTC
j_call: TRBJ2-7; d_call: -; clone_size: -; v_call: TRBV7-6; cdr3_aa: CASSKGEEQYF; cdr3_nt: TGTGCCAGCAGCAAAGGGGAAGAGCAGTACTTC
j_call: TRBJ1-1; d_call: TRBD1; clone_size: many; v_call: TRBV7-9; cdr3_aa: CASSLTGGTEAFF; cdr3_nt: TGTGCCAGCAGTTTAACAGGGGGCACTGAAGCTTTCTTT
j_call: TRBJ2-7; d_call: TRBD2; clone_size: -; v_call: TRBV7-2; cdr3_aa: CASSLWTSGRKQYF; cdr3_nt: TGTGCCAGCAGCCTTTGGACTAGCGGGAGGAAGCAGTACTTC
j_call: TRBJ1-2; d_call: TRBD1; clone_size: -; v_call: TRBV7-8; cdr3_aa: CASSLDRAGQGSYGYTF; cdr3_nt: TGTGCCAGCAGCTTAGATCGCGCGGGACAGGGGAGCTATGGCTACACCTTC
j_call: TRBJ1-4; d_call: -; clone_size: few; v_call: TRBV20-1; cdr3_aa: CSARPGMENEKLFF; cdr3_nt: TGCAGTGCTAGGCCAGGCATGGAGAATGAAAAACTGTTTTTT
j_call: TRBJ1-5; d_call: -; clone_size: -; v_call: TRBV20-1; cdr3_aa: CSVQGLAGANQPQHF; cdr3_nt: TGCAGTGTCCAGGGACTAGCGGGAGCAAATCAGCCCCAGCATTTT
j_call: TRBJ1-5; d_call: -; clone_size: -; v_call: TRBV9; cdr3_aa: CASRIQANSNQPQHF; cdr3_nt: TGTGCCAGCAGAATACAGGCAAATAGCAATCAGCCCCAGCATTTT
j_call: TRBJ2-7; d_call: TRBD1; clone_size: many; v_call: TRBV9; cdr3_aa: CASSVGSGQGDKQYF; cdr3_nt: TGTGCCAGCAGCGTAGGCTCGGGACAGGGTGACAAGCAGTACTTC
j_call: TRBJ1-1; d_call: -; clone_size: -; v_call: TRBV29-1; cdr3_aa: CSQNQGRDTEAFF; cdr3_nt: TGCAGCCAAAATCAGGGACGTGACACTGAAGCTTTCTTT
j_call: TRBJ1-1; d_call: TRBD1; clone_size: few; v_call: TRBV7-9; cdr3_aa: CASSLAGTGTTEAFF; cdr3_nt: TGTGCCAGCAGCTTAGCGGGGACAGGGACCACTGAAGCTTTCTTT
j_call: TRBJ2-7; d_call: TRBD2; clone_size: -; v_call: TRBV7-2; cdr3_aa: CASSLGLAGGPIDERYF; cdr3_nt: TGTGCCAGCAGCCTGGGACTAGCGGGAGGGCCTATTGACGAGCGGTACTTC
j_call: TRBJ1-6; d_call: -; clone_size: -; v_call: TRBV2; cdr3_aa: CASRVGGQGRSPLHF; cdr3_nt: TGTGCCAGCAGGGTCGGGGGGCAAGGCCGATCACCCCTCCACTTT
j_call: TRBJ1-5; d_call: TRBD1; clone_size: -; v_call: TRBV2; cdr3_aa: CASGNRDSRQPQHF; cdr3_nt: TGTGCCAGCGGAAACCGGGACAGTCGTCAGCCCCAGCATTTT
j_call: TRBJ1-1; d_call: -; clone_size: -; v_call: TRBV9; cdr3_aa: CASSGKGEAEAFF; cdr3_nt: TGTGCCAGCAGCGGTAAAGGGGAGGCTGAAGCTTTCTTT
j_call: TRBJ2-7; d_call: -; clone_size: many; v_call: TRBV24-1; cdr3_aa: CATSDSSAHEQYF; cdr3_nt: TGTGCCACCAGTGACTCGAGCGCCCACGAGCAGTACTTC
j_call: TRBJ2-7; d_call: -; clone_size: -; v_call: TRBV7-2; cdr3_aa: CASSFTDGASYEQYF; cdr3_nt: TGTGCCAGCAGCTTTACCGACGGTGCCTCCTACGAGCAGTACTTC
j_call: TRBJ2-3; d_call: TRBD2; clone_size: -; v_call: TRBV7-2; cdr3_aa: CASSKAGGADTQYF; cdr3_nt: TGTGCCAGCAGCAAGGCGGGGGGAGCAGATACGCAGTATTTT
j_call: TRBJ1-1; d_call: -; clone_size: -; v_call: TRBV2; cdr3_aa: CASTLEQGEAFF; cdr3_nt: TGTGCCAGCACCCTAGAACAGGGTGAAGCTTTCTTT
j_call: TRBJ2-7; d_call: -; clone_size: few; v_call: TRBV25-1; cdr3_aa: CASSPPGAATYEQYF; cdr3_nt: TGTGCCAGCTCGCCTCCAGGAGCGGCAACGTACGAGCAGTACTTC
j_call: TRBJ1-4; d_call: -; clone_size: -; v_call: TRBV19; cdr3_aa: CASIGFFMGGEKLFF; cdr3_nt: TGTGCCAGTATTGGGTTCTTCATGGGGGGTGAAAAACTGTTTTTT
j_call: TRBJ1-2; d_call: -; clone_size: -; v_call: TRBV7-2; cdr3_aa: CASSQAEWGYGYTF; cdr3_nt: TGTGCCAGCAGCCAAGCCGAGTGGGGCTATGGCTACACCTTC
j_call: TRBJ1-1; d_call: -; clone_size: -; v_call: TRBV7-9; cdr3_aa: CASTAGRTNTEAFF; cdr3_nt: TGTGCCAGCACAGCCGGCCGAACGAACACTGAAGCTTTCTTT
j_call: TRBJ2-5; d_call: -; clone_size: many; v_call: TRBV25-1; cdr3_aa: CASSWGVGETQYF; cdr3_nt: TGTGCCTCTTCTTGGGGGGTTGGAGAGACCCAGTACTTC
j_call: TRBJ1-5; d_call: -; clone_size: -; v_call: TRBV4-3; cdr3_aa: CASRMERGDNQPQHF; cdr3_nt: TGCGCCAGCAGAATGGAAAGAGGGGACAATCAGCCCCAGCATTTT
j_call: TRBJ2-2; d_call: -; clone_size: few; v_call: TRBV7-8; cdr3_aa: CASSQEPGQENTGELFF; cdr3_nt: TGTGCCAGCAGCCAGGAACCGGGCCAGGAGAACACCGGGGAGCTGTTTTTT
j_call: TRBJ2-7; d_call: TRBD2; clone_size: -; v_call: TRBV20-1; cdr3_aa: CSAIRTSGEYF; cdr3_nt: TGCAGTGCTATCAGGACTAGCGGGGAGTACTTC
j_call: TRBJ1-2; d_call: -; clone_size: -; v_call: TRBV10-3; cdr3_aa: CAILKTTANYGYTF; cdr3_nt: TGTGCCATCCTAAAGACGACAGCGAACTATGGCTACACCTTC